These 30 T cell receptor beta chains share one sample of origin, sequenced in a study of CD8 T cells in ankylosing spondylitis. MiXCR was run by TCRdb on the 5' RACE reads, yielding one entry per CDR3 protein. In the table there are roughly 280,000 distinct CDR3 sequences, roughly 20% of which are singletons. Sequenced material: blood, either unsorted or a sorted T cell fraction (not recorded which). The receptor source for this set is a male donor with ankylosing spondylitis or in good health (not recorded which).

The V and J genes are TRBV20-1 and TRBJ2-3; 7 bases map to TRBD1. This CDR3 spans 15 amino acids. V lost 2 bases and J lost 3; bases outside the gene matches: 8. In germline, CDR1 is DFQATT, CDR2 SNEGSKA (reference sequence). CDR3 in amino acids: CSARLEGAVTDTQYF. CDR3 DNA sequence: TGCAGTGCTAGACTTGAGGGGGCCGTAACAGATACGCAGTATTTT.

This rearrangement joins TRBV6-1 to TRBJ2-7, with TRBD2 matching 9 bases. Germline values: CDR1 MNHNS, CDR2 SASEGT. The CDR3 has 15 residues. The V and J ends lost 0 bases and 4 bases, in that order; junction bases with no gene match: 4. In DNA, the CDR3 is TGTGCCAGCAGTGAAGCTAGCGGGGGAAATTACGAGCAGTACGTC. This encodes CASSEASGGNYEQYV.

This clonotype has a count of ten or more. The genes are TRBV27 and TRBJ2-1, with D perhaps matching TRBD1 or TRBD2 (5 bases each). This CDR3 is 15 amino acids long. Trimming cost V 1 base and J 7 bases, with 14 bases left between them. The germline V gene has CDR1 MNHEY and CDR2 SMNVEV (reference sequence). CDR3 residues: CASSLLGELLNEQFF. The CDR3 DNA is TGTGCCAGCAGTTTATTGGGGGAGCTACTAAATGAGCAGTTCTTC.

This clonotype was seen at least ten times. The J gene is TRBJ1-2, the V gene TRBV5-1, with D unclear. The CDR3 totals 14 residues. The V gene lost 1 base and the J gene lost 3 bases, with 10 bases spanning the gap. Germline CDR1 SGHRS, CDR2 YFSETQ. The CDR3 DNA follows: TGCGCCAGCAGCTTGACACTCAACGACTATGGCTACACCTTC. This translates into CASSLTLNDYGYTF.

The V and J genes are TRBV10-3 and TRBJ2-1; D is uncertain. From germline, CDR1 is ENHRY and CDR2 SYGVKD. The V and J ends lost 10 bases and 7 bases respectively, with 20 bases between them. The CDR3 has 14 residues. Here the CDR3 reads CASSPGLLGNEQFF. The CDR3 region has the DNA TGTGCCAGCAGCCCGGGTCTACTGGGTAATGAGCAGTTCTTC.

In its sample, this clonotype was seen many times. The genes are TRBV7-2 and TRBJ2-5; maybe TRBD1 (5 bases). V lost 5 bases, J lost 2 bases, and 15 bases lay in between. The CDR3 loop spans 15 amino acids. CDR1 and CDR2 from the germline V gene are SGHTA and FQGNSA. CDR3 DNA sequence: TGTGCCAGCAGCGCCTTTGGACACGGGCAAGAGACCCAGTACTTC. Protein sequence: CASSAFGHGQETQYF.

The chain links TRBV20-1 to TRBJ2-3, with D possibly TRBD2 on 7 matching bases. Germline assignment: CDR1 DFQATT and CDR2 SNEGSKA (reference sequence). V dropped 6 bases and J dropped 4 bases, with 11 bases sitting between them. The length of the CDR3 is 12 residues. Here the CDR3 reads CSARGPPDTQYF. The CDR3 DNA sequence: TGCAGTGCGCGGGGGCCGCCAGATACGCAGTATTTT.

This clonotype was detected many times. The chain links TRBV29-1 to TRBJ1-1, with D perhaps matching TRBD1 (5 bases). Looked up from germline, CDR1 is SQVTM and CDR2 is ANQGSEA. Between the trimmed V and J ends, which lost 7 bases and 2 bases, there was a span of 17 bases. CDR3 length: 14 residues. In DNA, the CDR3 is TGCAGCGGTTTCGGGGGGATCTCCAACACTGAAGCTTTCTTT. It is translated as CSGFGGISNTEAFF.

The V gene is TRBV28, the J gene TRBJ2-1; 8 nucleotides line up with TRBD2. The V gene end was trimmed by 7 bases and the J gene end by 3 bases; junction bases not matched to a gene: 2. The germline CDR1 and CDR2 sequences are MDHEN and SYDVKM. This CDR3 is 13 amino acids long. This CDR3 reads CASKTSGYNEQFF. The CDR3 DNA sequence: TGTGCCAGCAAAACTAGCGGCTACAATGAGCAGTTCTTC.

The chain carries TRBV29-1 and TRBJ2-3; TRBD1 aligns across 8 bases. J was trimmed by 2 bases and V by 7 bases; bases with no gene match: 5. The CDR3 consists of 13 residues. From germline, CDR1 is SQVTM and CDR2 ANQGSEA. The CDR3 sequence is CSARGRFTDTQYF. CDR3 in DNA: TGCAGCGCCAGGGGGCGGTTCACAGATACGCAGTATTTT.

The V gene is TRBV7-3, the J gene TRBJ2-2; 7 bases line up with TRBD1. V lost 5 bases and J lost 3; bases outside the gene matches: 9. Germline CDR1 is SGHTA and CDR2 is FQGTGA. This CDR3 has 16 residues. The CDR3 loop reads CASSIMRQGHTGELFF. The CDR3 nucleotides read TGTGCCAGCAGCATAATGCGACAGGGTCACACCGGGGAGCTGTTTTTT.

This chain links TRBV28 with TRBJ2-1; 7 nucleotides align to TRBD1. The length of the CDR3 is 15 residues. The V gene's germline CDR1 is MDHEN and CDR2 SYDVKM. Trimming cost V 7 bases and J 2 bases; bases outside gene matches: 8. DNA for the CDR3: TGTGCCAGCACCGGAGACAGGGTTACCTACAATGAGCAGTTCTTC. It translates to CASTGDRVTYNEQFF.

This clonotype was observed a handful of times. The chain uses TRBV20-1 and TRBJ2-7, with 8 nucleotides matching TRBD2. The CDR3 contains 17 residues. CDR1 and CDR2 from the germline V gene are DFQATT and SNEGSKA (reference sequence). V was pared by 1 base and J by 2 bases, with 13 bases of the junction left unmatched. The CDR3 here is CSARVTSGNPSAYEQYV. CDR3 coding DNA: TGCAGTGCTAGAGTTACTAGCGGTAACCCTTCGGCCTACGAGCAGTACGTC.

The chain recombines TRBV20-1 with TRBJ1-2; the match to TRBD1 covers 9 bases. Germline CDR1 DFQATT, CDR2 SNEGSKA (reference sequence). The CDR3 consists of 16 residues. The V segment lost 5 bases and the J segment 5 bases; nucleotides outside the gene matches: 15. This chain's CDR3 is CSAAQRDEGQGYGYTF. CDR3 coding DNA: TGCAGTGCTGCCCAAAGAGACGAGGGACAGGGATATGGCTACACCTTC.

The sample holds a few counts of this clonotype. The gene calls are TRBV9 and TRBJ2-2; 9 bases line up with TRBD2. The length of the CDR3 is 16 residues. The germline CDR1 and CDR2 sequences are SGDLS and YYNGEE. V shed 1 base, J shed 2 bases, and the junction held 3 bases outside the gene matches. The CDR3 spells CASSVIAGANTGELFF. The CDR3 DNA follows: TGTGCCAGCAGCGTAATAGCGGGGGCCAACACCGGGGAGCTGTTTTTT.

The J gene is TRBJ2-3, the V gene TRBV3-2; the table's D call TRBD2 went unverified against the DNA. TRBV3-2 is recorded as a pseudogene. This CDR3 spans 15 amino acids. CDR3 DNA: TGTGCCATCAGCCTCGGACTAGCCAGCACAGATACGCAGTATTTT. Amino acids: CAISLGLASTDTQYF.

There are a few counts of this clonotype. The chain recombines TRBV10-1 with TRBJ2-5, with 9 bases aligning to TRBD2. The CDR3 extends over 18 amino acids. V dropped 0 bases and J dropped 2; count of bases not matched to a gene: 10. Germline V gives CDR1 WNHNN, CDR2 SYGVQD (reference sequence). Here the CDR3 reads CASSESPRGGGAQETQYF. CDR3 nucleotide sequence: TGCGCCAGCAGTGAGTCCCCCCGGGGCGGGGGGGCACAAGAGACCCAGTACTTC.

This clonotype was seen many times. The rearrangement links TRBV6-1 to TRBJ2-5, with D maybe TRBD1 (6 bases). V dropped 6 bases and J dropped 1 base, with 12 bases sitting between them. The germline CDR1 and CDR2 sequences are MNHNS and SASEGT. This CDR3 region has 14 residues. In nucleotides, the CDR3 is TGTGCCAGCAGCCGACAGGCCGTCCAAGAGACCCAGTACTTC. Translating it yields CASSRQAVQETQYF.

This clonotype was found a few times. The chain employs TRBV29-1 and TRBJ1-1; D call uncertain. The CDR3 sequence is 13 residues long. CDR1 is SQVTM and CDR2 is ANQGSEA in the germline V gene. V lost 5 bases and J 0 bases, leaving 10 bases between the germline ends. In nucleotides, the CDR3 is TGCAGCGTTACACAAAACATGAACACTGAAGCTTTCTTT. Residues: CSVTQNMNTEAFF.

This clonotype turned up a few times. The J gene is TRBJ2-3, the V gene TRBV7-9, with TRBD2 matching over 7 bases. CDR3 size: 16 residues. V was clipped by 5 bases and J by 0 bases; unmatched bases: 8. Germline V CDR1 and CDR2: SEHNR, FQNEAQ (reference sequence). In DNA form, the CDR3 reads TGTGCCAGCAGCCGGTCAACTAGCGAAAGCACAGATACGCAGTATTTT. Translation gives CASSRSTSESTDTQYF.

The rearrangement uses TRBV9 and TRBJ2-1; no definite D call. The CDR3 has 14 residues. V gave up 3 bases and J gave up 0 bases, with 7 bases separating them. The germline CDR1 and CDR2 sequences are SGDLS and YYNGEE. This CDR3 reads CASSGPSSYNEQFF. CDR3 coding DNA: TGTGCCAGCAGCGGCCCGAGCTCCTACAATGAGCAGTTCTTC.

This clonotype was detected only a few times. This chain's CDR3 is CSVDTGLGLADTQYF. CDR3 sequence (DNA): TGCAGCGTTGACACGGGACTCGGGCTTGCAGATACGCAGTATTTT. The chain recombines TRBV29-1 with TRBJ2-3, with D possibly TRBD2 on 6 matching bases. This CDR3 contains 15 residues. The ends were cut back, 3 bases at V and 4 bases at J, with 17 bases in the middle. CDR1 and CDR2 (germline): SQVTM, ANQGSEA.

The genes are TRBV5-1 and TRBJ1-1; 7 bases are a match to TRBD1. J lost 4 bases, V lost 4 bases, and 7 bases had no gene match. There are 14 residues in the CDR3. Looked up from germline, CDR1 is SGHRS and CDR2 is YFSETQ. CDR3 nucleotides: TGCGCCAGCAGCCTCGGACAGGCCATCACTGAAGCTTTCTTT. Protein sequence: CASSLGQAITEAFF.

This clonotype was counted only a few times. The rearrangement joins TRBV3-1 to TRBJ2-1; 9 nucleotides agree with TRBD1. The CDR3 covers 13 residues. Germline V gene lookup returns CDR1 LGHDT and CDR2 YNNKEL (reference sequence). J lost 4 bases, V lost 8 bases, and 3 bases had no gene match. CDR3 region: CASGTGLYNEQFF. The CDR3 nucleotides read TGTGCCAGCGGGACAGGGTTATACAATGAGCAGTTCTTC.

The rearrangement uses TRBV3-1 and TRBJ2-1; D ambiguous. The V end lost 4 bases, the J end lost 9 bases, and 10 bases lay between the germline ends. This CDR3 has 12 amino acids. Germline V lookup: CDR1 LGHDT, CDR2 YNNKEL (reference sequence). In DNA, the CDR3 is TGTGCCAGCAGCCCCTCGGAGCGTGAGCAGTTCTTC. Amino acid sequence: CASSPSEREQFF.

The gene calls are TRBV28 and TRBJ2-3, with D possibly being TRBD2 (7 bases). The CDR3 has 15 residues. V was pared by 8 bases and J by 2 bases, with 17 bases between. CDR1 is MDHEN, CDR2 SYDVKM, per germline. The CDR3 here is CASPPVGGLTDTQYF. In DNA, the CDR3 is TGTGCCAGCCCCCCTGTCGGGGGGCTCACAGATACGCAGTATTTT.

CDR3 amino acids: CSAGTPGGGANVLTF. CDR3 bases: TGCAGCGCCGGGACACCCGGAGGTGGGGCCAACGTCCTGACTTTC. The chain is built from TRBV29-1 and TRBJ2-6; the D gene is possibly TRBD1 (6 bases). Germline lookup yields CDR1 SQVTM and CDR2 ANQGSEA. With 7 bases removed from V and 3 bases from J, the gap between germline ends came to 16 bases. CDR3 length: 15 amino acids.

The chain uses TRBV19 and TRBJ2-3; 13 positions agree with TRBD2. The CDR3 is 16 residues long. Germline V lookup: CDR1 LNHDA, CDR2 SQIVND (reference sequence). With V trimmed by 4 bases and J by 4 bases, 5 bases remained unmatched. The CDR3, as DNA: TGTGCCAGTAGTAGAGGACTAGCGGGAGCTTCAGATACGCAGTATTTT. As protein: CASSRGLAGASDTQYF.

A few counts support this clonotype. CDR3 nucleotides: TGTGCCAGCAGTTCGGACGAAGGCACCGGGGCCACTGAAGCTTTCTTT. Its translation is CASSSDEGTGATEAFF. The chain recombines TRBV12-3 or TRBV12-4 with TRBJ1-1; D possibly corresponds to TRBD1 (5 bases). Trimming cost V 4 bases and J 4 bases, with 19 bases left between them. The CDR3 is made up of 16 amino acids.

This clonotype has a count of ten or more. V usage is TRBV29-1 and J usage is TRBJ1-6, with no clear D. Trimming took 1 base from V and 4 from J, leaving 8 bases between them. Germline V gene lookup returns CDR1 SQVTM and CDR2 ANQGSEA. This CDR3 comprises 14 residues. CDR3 in DNA: TGCAGCGTTGAAGTCGAGACATATAATTCACCCCTCCACTTT. Translating it yields CSVEVETYNSPLHF. The full variable domain, with the rest looked up from reference TRBV29-1 and TRBJ1-6, is SAVISQKPSRDICQRGTSLTIQCQVDSQVTMMFWYRQQPGQSLTLIATANQGSEATYESGFVIDKFPISRPNLTFSTLTVSNMSPEDSSIYLCSVEVETYNSPLHFGNGTRLTVT.